This T cell receptor beta chain was documented in a study of T cell clonotyping in hematopoietic cell transplantation. Study information: Pretransplant recipient samples were taken after cytoreduction.

Time point meaning: recipient sample about 28 days before transplant, after cytoreduction. Recipient blood drawn about 28 days pretransplant and days 30, 100, 180 after. Here immunoSEQ multiplex PCR was the method, and the copy in TCRdb shows in-frame clones only, minus some. The profile shows several thousand clones, less than 90% of them singletons. This clone was seen a few times. Its matching antigen is unknown. Whole-study findings and limits: Few recipient clonotypes overlapped donors; over 95% were de novo at given depth.

The receptor comes from a woman aged 60-70 years with acute myeloid leukemia. Some clones in this sample may be carry-over from other donors' samples. This sample comprised peripheral blood mononuclear cells, obtained before stem cell transplant.

The CDR3 DNA follows: TGTGCCAGCAGGGTCAACTACGAGCAGTACTTC. Its protein is CASRVNYEQYF. The rearrangement uses TRBV6-1 and TRBJ2-7; D remains unclear. The CDR3 is made up of 11 amino acids. CDR1 is MNHNS, CDR2 SASEGT, per germline. The germline V and J ends were trimmed by 6 bases and 3 bases, with 6 bases remaining between them.